These T cell receptor beta chains were read from a single sample in a study of hypomethylating agent response in myelodysplastic syndrome. Using immunoSEQ multiplex PCR, the repertoire was profiled, and TCRdb retains in-frame clones only, with some absent. The sample contains thousands of clones, roughly 79% of which appear only once. Sample: bone marrow, taken before or after starting hypomethylating agent treatment for myelodysplastic syndrome (not recorded which). All receptors derive from a human donor with myelodysplastic syndrome. Both conserved end residues are part of each CDR3. Fields, in order: CDR3 DNA, CDR3 protein, clone size, J gene, V gene, D gene. D genes are given only for firm matches. Size tells how often a clone was seen (once, few, many) or the class of an expanded clone, and some rows leave it out.

CDR3nt: TGCAGCGTTAACAGGGGTTGGGGCGAGCAGTACTTC
CDR3aa: CSVNRGWGEQYF
abundance: .
j_gene: TRBJ2-7
v_gene: TRBV29-1
d_gene: TRBD1

CDR3nt: TGCAGCGTTGAAGGGCCCGGGGGCAGGGAACTGTTTTTT
CDR3aa: CSVEGPGGRELFF
abundance: once
j_gene: TRBJ1-4
v_gene: TRBV29-1
d_gene: .

CDR3nt: TGTGCCAGCAGCTCCGGACAGGGAGGTATCACTGAAGCTTTCTTT
CDR3aa: CASSSGQGGITEAFF
abundance: .
j_gene: TRBJ1-1
v_gene: TRBV7-2
d_gene: TRBD1

CDR3nt: TGCGCCAGCAGCTCTCTAGGGCAGGGGAACACTGAAGCTTTCTTT
CDR3aa: CASSSLGQGNTEAFF
abundance: large
j_gene: TRBJ1-1
v_gene: TRBV5-1
d_gene: .

CDR3nt: TGTGCCAGCAGCTTATATCGCACTGAAGCTTTCTTT
CDR3aa: CASSLYRTEAFF
abundance: .
j_gene: TRBJ1-1
v_gene: TRBV7-8
d_gene: .

CDR3nt: TGTGCCACCACGGGACAGACCAGTTTTGCTGAAGCTTTCTTT
CDR3aa: CATTGQTSFAEAFF
abundance: once
j_gene: TRBJ1-1
v_gene: TRBV6-1
d_gene: TRBD1

CDR3nt: TGTGCCAGCAGTGAACTGGGGGCTAACATGGGTTTAGAGACCCAGTACTTC
CDR3aa: CASSELGANMGLETQYF
abundance: .
j_gene: TRBJ2-5
v_gene: TRBV2
d_gene: .

CDR3nt: TGTGCCAGCAGCCCCGAAGGGGTGATCCTAGCGGAGTACAATGAGCAGTTCTTC
CDR3aa: CASSPEGVILAEYNEQFF
abundance: .
j_gene: TRBJ2-1
v_gene: TRBV4-2
d_gene: TRBD2

CDR3nt: TGTGCCAGCAGCCAAGCGGGAGAGGGCTCCTACAATGAGCAGTTCTTC
CDR3aa: CASSQAGEGSYNEQFF
abundance: .
j_gene: TRBJ2-1
v_gene: TRBV4-2
d_gene: .

CDR3nt: TGTGCCAGCAGCTTGGCACGGTATAACTATGGCTACACCTTC
CDR3aa: CASSLARYNYGYTF
abundance: .
j_gene: TRBJ1-2
v_gene: TRBV5-6
d_gene: .

CDR3nt: TGTGCCACCAGCAGAAAAATACGAAGCTCCTACAATGAGCAGTTCTTC
CDR3aa: CATSRKIRSSYNEQFF
abundance: once
j_gene: TRBJ2-1
v_gene: TRBV15
d_gene: .

CDR3nt: TGTGCCAGCAGCTTTGGACAGGGGCCAGATACGCAGTATTTT
CDR3aa: CASSFGQGPDTQYF
abundance: .
j_gene: TRBJ2-3
v_gene: TRBV11-3
d_gene: TRBD1

CDR3nt: TGCGCCAGCACCCCCAGGGGTATGGGAAACATTCAGTACTTC
CDR3aa: CASTPRGMGNIQYF
abundance: .
j_gene: TRBJ2-4
v_gene: TRBV4-1
d_gene: .

CDR3nt: TGTGCCAGCAGAGACCGGGGAAACACCATATATTTT
CDR3aa: CASRDRGNTIYF
abundance: once
j_gene: TRBJ1-3
v_gene: TRBV7-9
d_gene: .

CDR3nt: TGTGCCAGCAGCGTAGAAGGGTGGCAGGGGGATTCACCCCTCCACTTT
CDR3aa: CASSVEGWQGDSPLHF
abundance: few
j_gene: TRBJ1-6
v_gene: TRBV9
d_gene: TRBD1

CDR3nt: TGTGCCAGCAGCTTAATGCCGGTAACAGCCCGGGGGTCTGGCTACACCTTC
CDR3aa: CASSLMPVTARGSGYTF
abundance: .
j_gene: TRBJ1-2
v_gene: TRBV7-8
d_gene: .

CDR3nt: TGCGCCAGCAGCTTGGATGCTATCCGCGAGCGCTCCTACAATGAGCAGTTCTTC
CDR3aa: CASSLDAIRERSYNEQFF
abundance: .
j_gene: TRBJ2-1
v_gene: TRBV5-1
d_gene: .

CDR3nt: TGTGCCAGCTCACCACCGGGACGGAACACTGAAGCTTTCTTT
CDR3aa: CASSPPGRNTEAFF
abundance: .
j_gene: TRBJ1-1
v_gene: TRBV18
d_gene: .

CDR3nt: TGCGCCAGTTCCCGGGAGGGGCCCACTGAAGCTTTCTTT
CDR3aa: CASSREGPTEAFF
abundance: .
j_gene: TRBJ1-1
v_gene: TRBV5-1
d_gene: .

CDR3nt: TGTGCCAGCAGCGTACTGGGCGGGGTGAACACCGGGGAGCTGTTTTTT
CDR3aa: CASSVLGGVNTGELFF
abundance: once
j_gene: TRBJ2-2
v_gene: TRBV9
d_gene: .

CDR3nt: TGTGCCAGCTCATCCCGGTATACGCAGTATTTT
CDR3aa: CASSSRYTQYF
abundance: .
j_gene: TRBJ2-3
v_gene: TRBV28
d_gene: .

CDR3nt: TGTGCCAGCAGCTTAGCGGGACTTAACTACGAGCAGTACTTC
CDR3aa: CASSLAGLNYEQYF
abundance: few
j_gene: TRBJ2-7
v_gene: TRBV7-9
d_gene: .

CDR3nt: TGTGCCAGCAGCTCCCGGGACAGGGGTGGGCAAGAGACCCAGTACTTC
CDR3aa: CASSSRDRGGQETQYF
abundance: .
j_gene: TRBJ2-5
v_gene: TRBV5-4
d_gene: TRBD1

CDR3nt: TGTGCCAGCAGTTTTGGACAGGGGCGAAATGAGCAGTTCTTC
CDR3aa: CASSFGQGRNEQFF
abundance: .
j_gene: TRBJ2-1
v_gene: TRBV6-5
d_gene: TRBD1

CDR3nt: TGTGCCAGCTCACCCAACTACCCGGCTAATGAAAAACTGTTTTTT
CDR3aa: CASSPNYPANEKLFF
abundance: .
j_gene: TRBJ1-4
v_gene: TRBV18
d_gene: .

CDR3nt: TGTGCCAGCAGCACCAACAGCGGAAAGACCCAGTACTTC
CDR3aa: CASSTNSGKTQYF
abundance: .
j_gene: TRBJ2-5
v_gene: TRBV7-9
d_gene: .

CDR3nt: TGTGCCATCAGTGAGTCAGTGGGGGGCACCGGGGAGCTGTTTTTT
CDR3aa: CAISESVGGTGELFF
abundance: .
j_gene: TRBJ2-2
v_gene: TRBV10-3
d_gene: .

CDR3nt: TGTGCCAGCAGTGGTCCGCACCCGAAGCAAGAGACCCAGTACTTC
CDR3aa: CASSGPHPKQETQYF
abundance: .
j_gene: TRBJ2-5
v_gene: TRBV6-5
d_gene: .

CDR3nt: TGTGCCAGCAGCTTGGCGGTTATCGGTGAGCAGTTCTTC
CDR3aa: CASSLAVIGEQFF
abundance: once
j_gene: TRBJ2-1
v_gene: TRBV5-4
d_gene: .